Following are 6 T cell receptor beta chains from one sample sequenced in a study of T cells in Graves' hyperthyroidism and ophthalmopathy. Amplified TCR beta CDR3 regions came from RNA transcripts. RT-PCR in the first round (using the HTBI primer set) targeted the TCR CDR3. TCRdb analysed the multiplex PCR reads with MiXCR anew, one entry per CDR3 protein. The data hold around 250,000 distinct CDR3 sequences, with about 15% observed a single time. Input material: blood. These receptors were obtained from a woman aged 35 to 49 with Graves' hyperthyroidism that later progressed to Graves' ophthalmopathy.

Concerning this clonotype: A much more abundant neighbour one base away suggests this may be a read error. V gene TRBV7-9 combines with J gene TRBJ2-5; 9 bases are a match to TRBD1. CDR3 length: 15 amino acids. Germline V lookup: CDR1 SEHNR, CDR2 FQNEAQ (reference sequence). V shed 3 bases, J shed 5 bases, and the junction held 7 bases outside the gene matches. The CDR3 loop is CASSLADRGSETQYF. The DNA for the CDR3 is TGTGCCAGCAGCTTGGCGGACAGGGGATCGGAGACCCAGTACTTC. The variable domain in full, with the rest retrieved from reference TRBV7-9 and TRBJ2-5, is DTGVSQNPRHKITKRGQNVTFRCDPISEHNRLYWYRQTLGQGPEFLTYFQNEAQLEKSRLLSDRFSAERPKGSFSTLEIQRTEQGDSAMYLCASSLADRGSETQYFGPGTRLLVL.

In its sample, this clonotype was seen many times. V usage is TRBV19 and J usage is TRBJ2-5; D remains unclear. The germline V gene has CDR1 LNHDA and CDR2 SQIVND (reference sequence). The V end lost 3 bases, the J end lost 3 bases, and 11 bases lay between the germline ends. CDR3 length: 14 amino acids. The CDR3 protein is CASSMFATEETQYF. In nucleotides, the CDR3 is TGTGCCAGTAGTATGTTTGCTACAGAAGAGACCCAGTACTTC.

A word on this clonotype: A junction end diverges from the germline sequence, so it may reflect a read error. The rearrangement uses TRBV28 and TRBJ2-2; possibly TRBD2 for D (5 bases). The CDR3 totals 18 residues. Germline values: CDR1 MDHEN, CDR2 SYDVKM. The CDR3 reads CASSFPRRNWKGTGELLF. CDR3 nucleotide sequence: TGTGCCAGCAGTTTCCCCAGACGGAACTGGAAGGGCACCGGGGAGCTGCTTTTT.

This clonotype was counted a few times. A clone one base away is much larger, so this may be a read error. V is TRBV5-8 and J is TRBJ2-1, with D uncertain. With 5 bases removed from V and 0 bases from J, the gap between germline ends came to 6 bases. CDR3 length: 13 residues. The germline CDR1 and CDR2 sequences are SGHTS and YDEGEE. The CDR3 region is CASRESSYNEQFF. CDR3 nucleotide sequence: TGTGCCAGCAGGGAGAGCTCCTACAATGAGCAGTTCTTC.

This clonotype has at least ten counts. The chain recombines TRBV28 with TRBJ2-1, with 8 nucleotides matching TRBD2. The V gene end was trimmed by 5 bases and the J gene end by 5 bases; junction bases not matched to a gene: 8. From germline, CDR1 is MDHEN and CDR2 SYDVKM. This CDR3 is 15 amino acids long. The CDR3 bases are TGTGCCAGCAGTATGAGGACTAGCCGTAACAATGAGCAGTTCTTC. It is translated as CASSMRTSRNNEQFF.

The rearrangement joins TRBV2 to TRBJ1-1; a weak D match, TRBD1 (6 bases). CDR1 is SNHLY and CDR2 is FYNNEI in the germline V gene. CDR3 length equals 13 residues. Trimming took 8 bases from V and 0 from J, leaving 10 bases between them. The CDR3 region is CASAPGVNTEAFF. The CDR3 DNA reads as TGTGCCAGCGCGCCAGGGGTGAACACTGAAGCTTTCTTT.